One sample yielded the 31 T cell receptor beta chains listed below, sequenced in a study of monozygotic twins with inflammatory bowel disease. TCRdb re-analyzed the 5' RACE reads; it lists each CDR3 protein once, without DNA. This listing includes around 370,000 distinct CDR3 sequences. The material sequenced was blood. The receptors come from a human donor with ulcerative colitis or Crohn's disease, or a healthy co-twin of an affected twin (not recorded which).

The V call is TRBV19, the J call TRBJ2-6; the TRBD1 assignment by TCRdb is unverifiable without DNA. There are 17 residues in the CDR3. CDR1 and CDR2 from the germline V gene are LNHDA and SQIVND (reference sequence). CDR3 sequence: CASSMLQGGSGANVLTF.

The chain carries TRBV19 and TRBJ2-6; TCRdb's assignment of TRBD1 cannot be checked, as there is no DNA. The CDR3 consists of 16 residues. From germline, CDR1 is LNHDA and CDR2 SQIVND (reference sequence). CDR3 sequence reads: CASTNGGFGWANVLTF.

V gene TRBV7-2 combines with J gene TRBJ2-5; TCRdb proposes TRBD1, but this gene call is untestable without DNA. This CDR3 has 14 amino acids. Germline V gene lookup returns CDR1 SGHTA and CDR2 FQGNSA. The CDR3 protein is CASSWGHRQETQYF. Filled out from reference TRBV7-2 and TRBJ2-5, the complete variable domain reads GAGVSQSPSNKVTEKGKDVELRCDPISGHTALYWYRQSLGQGLEFLIYFQGNSAPDKSGLPSDRFSAERTGGSVSTLTIQRTQQEDSAVYLCASSWGHRQETQYFGPGTRLLVL.

CDR3 in amino acids: CAMGQGGADTQYF. The rearrangement links TRBV10-3 to TRBJ2-3; TCRdb designates TRBD1, a call that cannot be tested without DNA. The germline V gene encodes CDR1 ENHRY and CDR2 SYGVKD. This CDR3 has 13 residues.

The chain uses TRBV29-1 and TRBJ2-7; lacking DNA, the TRBD1 call made by TCRdb goes unchecked. Germline V gives CDR1 SQVTM, CDR2 ANQGSEA. The CDR3 covers 14 residues. The CDR3 reads CSVTRLSDSYEQYF.

The chain combines TRBV24-1 with TRBJ2-1; TCRdb proposes TRBD2, but this gene call is untestable without DNA. The CDR3 has 16 amino acids. From germline, CDR1 is KGHDR and CDR2 SFDVKD. CDR3 loop: CATSDSASGGYNEQFF.

The rearrangement uses TRBV6-6 and TRBJ2-3; TCRdb proposes TRBD1, but this gene call is untestable without DNA. CDR3 length equals 13 residues. The germline CDR1 and CDR2 sequences are MNHNY and SVGAGI (reference sequence). This chain's CDR3 is CASSLQGADTQYF.

V usage is TRBV7-9 and J usage is TRBJ1-5; the D call from TCRdb, TRBD1, cannot be confirmed without DNA. Looked up from germline, CDR1 is SEHNR and CDR2 is FQNEAQ (reference sequence). CDR3 length equals 17 residues. CDR3 region: CASSLGTGVYSNQPQHF.

Here the CDR3 reads CASSPGTDVKLFF. The J gene is TRBJ1-4, the V gene TRBV7-6; the TCRdb D gene call, TRBD1, has no DNA to confirm it. Germline loops: CDR1 SGHVS, CDR2 FNYEAQ. The CDR3 consists of 13 residues.

The chain joins TRBV5-1 to TRBJ1-1; TCRdb outputs TRBD1, but without DNA this stays unchecked. This CDR3 is built from 16 residues. The germline V gene has CDR1 SGHRS and CDR2 YFSETQ. CDR3 protein: CASSSSPAGGQRDAFF.

The chain uses TRBV5-1 and TRBJ2-1; there is no DNA to check the TCRdb D call of TRBD1. The germline V gene encodes CDR1 SGHRS and CDR2 YFSETQ. The CDR3 has 17 residues. The CDR3 here is CASSPTLLGGGYNEQFF.

V and J are TRBV19 and TRBJ2-3; TCRdb's assignment of TRBD1 cannot be checked, as there is no DNA. CDR3 length equals 17 residues. The germline CDR1 and CDR2 sequences are LNHDA and SQIVND (reference sequence). The CDR3 reads CASKAHRGQGSADTQYF. Variable domain in full (rest from reference TRBV19 and TRBJ2-3): DGGITQSPKYLFRKEGQNVTLSCEQNLNHDAMYWYRQDPGQGLRLIYYSQIVNDFQKGDIAEGYSVSREKKESFPLTVTSAQKNPTAFYLCASKAHRGQGSADTQYFGPGTRLTVL.

The chain recombines TRBV29-1 with TRBJ2-1; TCRdb returns TRBD1, unconfirmable since there is no DNA. Per germline, CDR1 SQVTM and CDR2 ANQGSEA. The CDR3 loop spans 15 amino acids. The CDR3 sequence is CSVDTRRTGANEQFF.

The V gene is TRBV19, the J gene TRBJ2-3; the D call from TCRdb, TRBD2, cannot be confirmed without DNA. Per the germline V gene, CDR1 is LNHDA and CDR2 is SQIVND (reference sequence). The CDR3 runs to 16 residues. This CDR3 is CASSIGPLSDTDTQYF.

J is TRBJ2-6 and V is TRBV9. Germline V gives CDR1 SGDLS, CDR2 YYNGEE. The CDR3 sequence is 15 residues long. The CDR3 spells CASSPRVSRANVLTF.

The chain is built from TRBV5-5 and TRBJ1-5; TCRdb indicates TRBD1, and absent DNA this call remains unverified. Germline loops: CDR1 SGHKS, CDR2 YYEKEE (reference sequence). This CDR3 comprises 17 residues. Here the CDR3 reads CASSSGTGYTPFLPQHF. The full variable domain, in which reference TRBV5-5 and TRBJ1-5 provide the parts outside the CDR3, is DAGVTQSPTHLIKTRGQQVTLRCSPISGHKSVSWYQQVLGQGPQFIFQYYEKEERGRGNFPDRFSARQFPNYSSELNVNALLLGDSALYLCASSSGTGYTPFLPQHFGDGTRLSIL.

This rearrangement joins TRBV27 to TRBJ2-1; TCRdb indicates TRBD2, and absent DNA this call remains unverified. The length of the CDR3 is 17 residues. In germline, CDR1 is MNHEY, CDR2 SMNVEV (reference sequence). The CDR3 sequence: CASSTRLAGGSYNEQFF.

The V gene is TRBV20-1, the J gene TRBJ2-3; TCRdb names TRBD1, which stays unverified in the absence of DNA. Germline V gives CDR1 DFQATT, CDR2 SNEGSKA (reference sequence). This CDR3 has 13 amino acids. This chain's CDR3 is CSATPGNTDTQYF.

The V and J genes are TRBV7-3 and TRBJ1-1; TCRdb indicates TRBD1, and absent DNA this call remains unverified. This CDR3 has 15 residues. Germline CDR1 is SGHTA and CDR2 is FQGTGA. Here the CDR3 reads CASSLVGQMNTEAFF. Variable domain in full (rest from reference TRBV7-3 and TRBJ1-1): GAGVSQTPSNKVTEKGKYVELRCDPISGHTALYWYRQSLGQGPEFLIYFQGTGAADDSGLPNDRFFAVRPEGSVSTLKIQRTERGDSAVYLCASSLVGQMNTEAFFGQGTRLTVV.

This chain links TRBV29-1 with TRBJ1-1; TCRdb selects TRBD1, and the lack of DNA leaves this call unchecked. The CDR3 is 13 amino acids. Germline V gene sequence: CDR1 SQVTM, CDR2 ANQGSEA. The CDR3 here is CSVERGRNTEAFF.

The J gene is TRBJ1-2, the V gene TRBV12-3 or TRBV12-4. The CDR3 runs 13 residues. The CDR3 protein is CASSDNRNYGYTF.

The chain carries TRBV6-2 or TRBV6-3 and TRBJ1-1. This CDR3 contains 13 residues. Germline CDR1 MNHEY, CDR2 SVGEGT. The CDR3 here is CASGRGGYTEAFF.

The V call is TRBV20-1, the J call TRBJ2-3; checking the TCRdb D call of TRBD2 is not possible without DNA. CDR1 is DFQATT, CDR2 SNEGSKA, per germline (reference sequence). The CDR3 spans 17 residues. The CDR3 sequence: CSAPPGLAGGPADTQYF.

The V and J genes are TRBV2 and TRBJ2-2; with no DNA, the TCRdb D assignment of TRBD1 cannot be verified. This CDR3 region has 15 residues. Germline-derived CDR1 and CDR2 are SNHLY and FYNNEI. The CDR3 is CASKKQGDTTGELFF.

The V gene is TRBV6-1, the J gene TRBJ1-1; TCRdb calls TRBD1, which cannot be checked without DNA. CDR3 length equals 15 residues. Germline assignment: CDR1 MNHNS and CDR2 SASEGT. The CDR3 here is CASSPFRGMNTEAFF.

The chain is built from TRBV5-8 and TRBJ2-5; no DNA is available, so the TRBD2 call from TCRdb remains unchecked. The CDR3 is 13 amino acids. Germline CDR1 and CDR2: SGHTS and YDEGEE. The CDR3: CASSWSGSETQYF. Full variable domain (outside the CDR3, taken from reference TRBV5-8 and TRBJ2-5): EAGVTQSPTHLIKTRGQQATLRCSPISGHTSVYWYQQALGLGLQFLLWYDEGEERNRGNFPPRFSGRQFPNYSSELNVNALELEDSALYLCASSWSGSETQYFGPGTRLLVL.

The chain employs TRBV4-1 and TRBJ1-5. The length of the CDR3 is 14 residues. CDR1 is MGHRA and CDR2 is YSYEKL in the germline V gene. CDR3 residues: CASSPRGLSQPQHF.

The chain couples TRBV19 to TRBJ2-7; the D gene TCRdb calls, TRBD1, cannot be checked with no DNA. This CDR3 is built from 13 residues. In germline, CDR1 is LNHDA, CDR2 SQIVND (reference sequence). CDR3 loop: CASSSNPGAEQYF.

The rearrangement joins TRBV11-2 to TRBJ2-5; TCRdb's D call, TRBD2, is unchecked because there is no DNA. The CDR3 covers 16 residues. Germline CDR1 and CDR2: SGHAT and FQNNGV. The CDR3 sequence: CASSLDPGRPGETQYF.

The J gene is TRBJ2-1, the V gene TRBV20-1. CDR3 size: 11 residues. The V gene's germline CDR1 is DFQATT and CDR2 SNEGSKA (reference sequence). CDR3 residues: CSASGVNEQFF.

The chain joins TRBV29-1 to TRBJ1-4. The CDR3 totals 15 residues. The V gene's germline CDR1 is SQVTM and CDR2 ANQGSEA. The CDR3: CSVEVWAPRGEKLFF.